This T cell receptor beta chain comes out of a study of blood T cell repertoires in COVID-19. CDR3 size: 14 residues. Germline trimming cut 5 bases from V and 2 bases from J; bases unmatched to any gene: 4. Germline V lookup: CDR1 SGHNT, CDR2 YENEEA. Profiled with immunoSEQ multiplex PCR; TCRdb holds only in-frame clones, not every one. Of about 490,000 clones in the sample, roughly 88% were seen once. This chain uses TRBV11-3 with TRBJ2-3, with 7 bases aligning to TRBD2. The sequencing input was peripheral blood. The source of this sequence is a human donor in a cohort sampled during active COVID-19. CDR3 bases: TGTGCCAGCAGCCCCCGGGACTACACAGATACGCAGTATTTT. This translates into CASSPRDYTDTQYF.